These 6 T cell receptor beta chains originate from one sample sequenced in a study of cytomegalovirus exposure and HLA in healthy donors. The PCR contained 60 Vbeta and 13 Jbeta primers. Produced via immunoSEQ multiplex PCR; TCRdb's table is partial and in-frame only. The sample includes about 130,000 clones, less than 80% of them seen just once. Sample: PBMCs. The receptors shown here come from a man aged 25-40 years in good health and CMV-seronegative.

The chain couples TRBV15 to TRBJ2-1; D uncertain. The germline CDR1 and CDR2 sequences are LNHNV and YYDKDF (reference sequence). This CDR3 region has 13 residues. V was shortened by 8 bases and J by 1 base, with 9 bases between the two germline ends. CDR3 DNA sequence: TGTGCCACCTCTGGCAAGTCCTACAATGAGCAGTTCTTC. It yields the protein CATSGKSYNEQFF.

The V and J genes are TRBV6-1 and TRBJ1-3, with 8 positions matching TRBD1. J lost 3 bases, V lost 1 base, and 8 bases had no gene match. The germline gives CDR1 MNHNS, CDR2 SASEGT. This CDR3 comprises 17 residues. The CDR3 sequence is CASSEVFGQGLGNTIYF. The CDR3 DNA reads TGTGCCAGCAGTGAAGTCTTTGGACAGGGTCTTGGAAACACCATATATTTT.

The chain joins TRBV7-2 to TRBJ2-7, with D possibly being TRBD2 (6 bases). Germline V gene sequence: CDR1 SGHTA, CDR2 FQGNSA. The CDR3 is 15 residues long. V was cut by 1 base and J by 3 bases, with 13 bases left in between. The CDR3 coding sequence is TGTGCCAGCAGCTTAGGATACCGGGGGAGCTACGAGCAGTACTTC. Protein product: CASSLGYRGSYEQYF.

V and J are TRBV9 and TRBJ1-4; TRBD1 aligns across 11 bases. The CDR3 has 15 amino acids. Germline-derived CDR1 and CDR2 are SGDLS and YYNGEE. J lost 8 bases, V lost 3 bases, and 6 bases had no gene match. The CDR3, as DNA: TGTGCCAGCAGCGCGGTGGGACAGGGGGGCGAAAAACTGTTTTTT. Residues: CASSAVGQGGEKLFF. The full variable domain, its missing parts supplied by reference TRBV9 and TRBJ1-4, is DSGVTQTPKHLITATGQRVTLRCSPRSGDLSVYWYQQSLDQGLQFLIQYYNGEERAKGNILERFSAQQFPDLHSELNLSSLELGDSALYFCASSAVGQGGEKLFFGSGTQLSVL.

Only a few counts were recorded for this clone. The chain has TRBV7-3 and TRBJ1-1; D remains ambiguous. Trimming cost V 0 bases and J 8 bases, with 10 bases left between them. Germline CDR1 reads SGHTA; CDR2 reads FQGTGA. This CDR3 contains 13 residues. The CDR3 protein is CASSLTSMTEAFF. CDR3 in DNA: TGTGCCAGCAGCTTAACGTCTATGACAGAAGCTTTCTTT.

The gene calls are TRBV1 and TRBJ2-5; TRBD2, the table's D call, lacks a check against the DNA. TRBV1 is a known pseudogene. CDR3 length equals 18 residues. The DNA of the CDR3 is TGCACCAGCAGCCAAGACCGCGGTAGCGGGGGGATTGGACAGACCCAGTACTTC. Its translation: CTSSQDRGSGGIGQTQYF.